The 13 T cell receptor beta chains below were found in one sample sequenced in a study of blood T cell repertoires in COVID-19. Assay used: immunoSEQ multiplex PCR; TCRdb lists only in-frame clones, some missing. The sample has approximately 280,000 clones, around 89% seen once. The sample consisted of peripheral blood. The receptors derive from a man aged 35 to 55 with acute or convalescent COVID-19.

V usage is TRBV5-6 and J usage is TRBJ1-4; 8 bases align to TRBD1. V lost 0 bases, J lost 8 bases, and 6 bases stayed unmatched. The germline gives CDR1 SGHDT, CDR2 YYEEEE. The length of the CDR3 is 15 residues. CDR3 loop: CASSLAGQGGEKLFF. The CDR3 DNA is TGTGCCAGCAGCTTGGCCGGACAGGGAGGGGAAAAACTGTTTTTT.

This rearrangement joins TRBV10-1 to TRBJ1-2, with 12 bases fitting TRBD1. The CDR3 spans 12 residues. Unmatched junction bases numbered 3, after V lost 5 bases and J lost 11 bases. Germline-derived CDR1 and CDR2 are WNHNN and SYGVQD (reference sequence). CDR3 protein: CASSPGQGAYTF. The CDR3 region has the DNA TGCGCCAGCAGTCCGGGACAGGGGGCATACACCTTC.

The rearrangement links TRBV6-5 to TRBJ2-1, with D possibly TRBD1 on 6 matching bases. CDR1 and CDR2 (germline): MNHEY, SVGAGI. V lost 5 bases to trimming and J lost 7 bases, with 18 bases between them. CDR3 length: 15 residues. The CDR3: CASSPLPGERNEQFF. The CDR3 DNA sequence: TGTGCCAGCAGTCCTTTGCCAGGGGAGAGAAATGAGCAGTTCTTC.

The V and J genes are TRBV19 and TRBJ1-2, with D hard to call. Trimming pared 5 bases from V and 6 bases from J, leaving 13 bases between. The CDR3 totals 13 residues. Germline V gene lookup returns CDR1 LNHDA and CDR2 SQIVND (reference sequence). CDR3 sequence (DNA): TGTGCCAGTAGTGGCCAGGTAACGGATGGCTACACCTTC. Translated, it gives CASSGQVTDGYTF. The variable domain in full, completed from reference TRBV19 and TRBJ1-2, reads DGGITQSPKYLFRKEGQNVTLSCEQNLNHDAMYWYRQDPGQGLRLIYYSQIVNDFQKGDIAEGYSVSREKKESFPLTVTSAQKNPTAFYLCASSGQVTDGYTFGSGTRLTVV.

This chain links TRBV6-1 with TRBJ1-4; D call uncertain. Germline values: CDR1 MNHNS, CDR2 SASEGT. V shed 1 base and J shed 5 bases, with 8 bases lying between them. This CDR3 contains 14 residues. CDR3 nucleotides: TGTGCCAGCAGTGAAGGGAGGCACAATGAAAAACTGTTTTTT. It translates to CASSEGRHNEKLFF.

The V and J genes are TRBV6-5 and TRBJ2-7; weak D call: TRBD2 (5 bases). Germline-derived CDR1 and CDR2 are MNHEY and SVGAGI. This CDR3 contains 13 residues. Trimming shortened V by 7 bases and J by 1 base, and 11 bases separated the two germline ends. The DNA for the CDR3 is TGTGCCAGCATGAGAGGCGGGTCCTACGAGCAGTACTTC. Translation: CASMRGGSYEQYF.

The chain has TRBV19 and TRBJ2-2; weak D call: TRBD2 (6 bases). Germline V gives CDR1 LNHDA, CDR2 SQIVND (reference sequence). The CDR3 loop spans 16 amino acids. Trimming left V 3 bases short and J 8 bases short, with 19 bases between. CDR3 nucleotide sequence: TGTGCCAGTAGTATGATGGGGCAGGGAGGTTCAGGGGAGCTGTTTTTT. Translation gives CASSMMGQGGSGELFF.

V is TRBV7-2 and J is TRBJ1-6; TRBD1 agrees at 8 bases. J was trimmed by 10 bases and V by 4 bases; bases with no gene match: 6. CDR1 and CDR2 (germline): SGHTA, FQGNSA. This CDR3 comprises 14 residues. CDR3 amino acids: CASSSGQGKSPLHF. As DNA, the CDR3 is TGTGCCAGCAGCTCCGGACAGGGCAAATCACCCCTCCACTTT.

This clone is a singleton in its sample. The J gene is TRBJ1-5, the V gene TRBV2; possible D gene TRBD1, 5 bases. The CDR3 is made up of 14 amino acids. The germline CDR1 and CDR2 sequences are SNHLY and FYNNEI. The V end was cut by 5 bases, the J end by 6 bases, with 14 bases between. This CDR3 is CASSSNGGSQPQHF. In DNA, the CDR3 is TGTGCCAGCAGTTCGAACGGGGGAAGTCAGCCCCAGCATTTT.

This clone was detected a few times. This rearrangement joins TRBV4-2 to TRBJ2-7; D perhaps matches TRBD1 (5 bases). The CDR3 consists of 13 residues. The V end was cut by 3 bases, the J end by 5 bases, with 11 bases between. Per the germline V gene, CDR1 is LGHNA and CDR2 is YNFKEQ. The CDR3 coding sequence is TGTGCCAGCAGCCAGTTCGGCAGGGACGAGCAGTACTTC. Its protein product is CASSQFGRDEQYF.

The chain is built from TRBV7-3 and TRBJ2-6; unclear D gene. This CDR3 is built from 13 residues. V gave up 5 bases and J gave up 4 bases, with 6 bases separating them. The germline CDR1 and CDR2 sequences are SGHTA and FQGTGA. The CDR3 loop is CASSPKGANVLTF. The CDR3 DNA follows: TGTGCCAGCAGCCCAAAAGGGGCCAACGTCCTGACTTTC.

A few counts support this clone. As DNA, the CDR3 is TGTGCCAGCAGTCCAACAGGGAACAGTGGCTACACCTTC. It is translated as CASSPTGNSGYTF. The J gene is TRBJ1-2, the V gene TRBV7-2; a possible D gene is TRBD1 (6 bases). Trimming stripped 6 bases from V and 7 bases from J, with 15 bases between. The CDR3 runs to 13 residues. Germline values: CDR1 SGHTA, CDR2 FQGNSA.

CDR3 sequence: CASSPDRRQNSPLHF. The CDR3 DNA reads TGTGCCAGCAGCCCCGACAGGAGGCAAAATTCACCCCTCCACTTT. The V call is TRBV27, the J call TRBJ1-6, with D possibly matching TRBD1 (6 bases). CDR1 is MNHEY and CDR2 is SMNVEV in the germline V gene (reference sequence). Trimming cost V 6 bases and J 7 bases, with 16 bases left between them. The length of the CDR3 is 15 residues.